The clone carrying this T cell receptor beta chain was seen repeatedly, ten times or more. The target antigen is unknown. This sample stems from a study of Ad26.COV2.S vaccination and SARS-CoV-2 variants. Study observations and caveats: Once vaccination had occurred, spike-specific CD8+ and CD4+ T cell responses reportedly showed substantial breadth. From the TCR breadth and depth analyses, total T cell responses may have been underestimated.

Regarding treatment: about 20 received Ad26.COV2.S at low or high dose, single or two shots; roughly five received placebo; per-sample allocation not given. Sampling happened 63 days after the first vaccine or placebo injection. This CDR3 has 16 residues. Germline V gene sequence: CDR1 MDHEN, CDR2 SYDVKM. Trimming cost V 3 bases and J 3 bases, with 15 bases left between them. Assay: immunoSEQ multiplex PCR; the TCRdb copy retains only in-frame clones and omits some. The table records 380,000 or so clones, about nine tenths of them present only once. The sample consisted of peripheral blood, taken in a trial of Ad26.COV2.S vaccine versus placebo. The rearrangement joins TRBV28 to TRBJ1-5; the D gene is possibly TRBD1 (5 bases). The sequence was collected from a person aged 18-65 years who received the Ad26.COV2.S COVID-19 vaccine or a placebo. As DNA, the CDR3 is TGTGCCAGCAGTTTGAGAGGAGGGACCTTCAATCAGCCCCAGCATTTT. Translated: CASSLRGGTFNQPQHF.